Below are 3 T cell receptor beta chains sequenced from a single sample in a study of T-cell memory formation after mild COVID-19 (dated by TCRdb to about 2021). Library preparation employed 5' RACE. The sequencer listed for this sample is Illumina NovaSeq 6000. The public reads were reanalyzed by TCRdb: fastp trimming at Q25, MiXCR alignment, in-frame beta chains only. Here each entry gathers all rows of one CDR3 protein and keeps the most common genes and DNA. Recorded for this sample are 300,000 to 350,000 distinct CDR3 sequences; less than 20% of them occurred a single time. The leading ten clones occupy under 25% of the sample. Sequencing was performed on PBMCs or a T cell subset sorted from them (not recorded which). All receptors come from a man between 18 and 35 years old who had mild COVID-19 (a few samples of this study predate the infection). The sample titles of this study are shuffled in the database, so cell type and time point are left out; the donor was told from shared clones.

The rearrangement joins TRBV12-3 or TRBV12-4 to TRBJ1-5; the D gene is possibly TRBD1 (5 bases). V was shortened by 0 bases and J by 7 bases, with 10 bases between the two germline ends. There are 14 residues in the CDR3. The CDR3 sequence: CASSLATDQQPQHF. CDR3 nucleotide sequence: TGTGCCAGCAGTTTAGCGACAGATCAGCAGCCCCAGCATTTT.

Points on this clonotype: One end of the junction is discordant with germline, which a read error may explain. This chain connects TRBV28 to TRBJ1-4; 9 positions match TRBD1. Germline loops: CDR1 MDHEN, CDR2 SYDVKM. The CDR3 consists of 16 residues. The CDR3: CSSSLAGTGYNEKLFF. As DNA, the CDR3 is TGTTCCAGCAGTCTCGCGGGGACAGGGTATAATGAAAAACTGTTTTTT.

V usage is TRBV5-5 and J usage is TRBJ2-1; D not certain. This CDR3 has 14 residues. V was clipped by 5 bases and J by 0 bases, with 9 bases between them. CDR1 is SGHKS and CDR2 is YYEKEE in the germline V gene (reference sequence). CDR3 region: CASSGTSSYNEQFF. The DNA for the CDR3 is TGTGCCAGCAGTGGCACCAGCTCCTACAATGAGCAGTTCTTC.